Detailed here is one T cell receptor (beta chain). These data originate in a study of lymphopenia after photon versus proton radiotherapy. The repertoire was sequenced with immunoSEQ multiplex PCR; TCRdb's copy has only in-frame clones and lacks some. The data contain some 25,000 clones, around 85% of them singletons. From germline, CDR1 is LNHDA and CDR2 SQIVND (reference sequence). Trimming shortened V by 8 bases and J by 1 base, and 12 bases separated the two germline ends. CDR3 length: 14 amino acids. The source of this sequence is a man aged 30 to 39 with gastric cancer. The chain recombines TRBV19 with TRBJ1-5; D is unclear. The sample here was peripheral blood, taken from a patient treated with photon-based radiotherapy. CDR3 nucleotides: TGTGCCAGTCGAAGTTTTAGCAGCAATCAGCCCCAGCATTTT. Translated: CASRSFSSNQPQHF.